The rows below give T cell receptor beta chains drawn from one sample of a study of blood T cell repertoires in COVID-19. The table came from immunoSEQ multiplex PCR; TCRdb's copy has only in-frame clones and leaves some out. The sample has about 280,000 clones, roughly 85% seen once. The source material was peripheral blood. These receptors all come from a man over 45 with active or convalescent COVID-19. The CDR3 runs from the conserved cysteine through the conserved F or W. Each record gives: D gene, J gene, clone size, V gene, CDR3 protein, CDR3 DNA. The D gene is left open where the match is weak. A clone size is listed for some rows: how often the clone was seen (once, few, many), or a class if it is expanded.

D gene: -; J gene: TRBJ1-1; clone size: -; V gene: TRBV27; CDR3 protein: CASTTAGRQEAFF; CDR3 DNA: TGTGCCAGCACTACTGCGGGACGGCAGGAAGCTTTCTTT
D gene: -; J gene: TRBJ1-6; clone size: -; V gene: TRBV5-1; CDR3 protein: CASTGTTPNSPLHF; CDR3 DNA: TGCGCCAGCACCGGTACCACCCCAAATTCACCCCTCCACTTT
D gene: TRBD2; J gene: TRBJ2-7; clone size: few; V gene: TRBV7-2; CDR3 protein: CASSFSSGRSEQYF; CDR3 DNA: TGTGCCAGCAGCTTTTCGAGCGGGAGGTCCGAGCAGTACTTC
D gene: TRBD2; J gene: TRBJ2-1; clone size: -; V gene: TRBV7-2; CDR3 protein: CASSLAGGGSYNEQFF; CDR3 DNA: TGTGCCAGCAGCTTAGCTGGCGGGGGCTCCTACAATGAGCAGTTCTTC
D gene: -; J gene: TRBJ1-1; clone size: -; V gene: TRBV7-9; CDR3 protein: CASSFTGTSEAFF; CDR3 DNA: TGTGCCAGCAGCTTCACAGGGACCTCGGAAGCTTTCTTT
D gene: -; J gene: TRBJ1-1; clone size: few; V gene: TRBV14; CDR3 protein: CASSPPGRGIHTEAFF; CDR3 DNA: TGTGCCAGCAGCCCGCCAGGCAGGGGTATCCACACTGAAGCTTTCTTT
D gene: TRBD1; J gene: TRBJ1-5; clone size: -; V gene: TRBV9; CDR3 protein: CASSVLWDSAQHF; CDR3 DNA: TGTGCCAGCAGCGTATTATGGGACAGCGCCCAGCATTTT
D gene: -; J gene: TRBJ1-2; clone size: few; V gene: TRBV7-2; CDR3 protein: CANTDFDGTNYGYTF; CDR3 DNA: TGTGCCAACACAGACTTTGACGGGACAAACTATGGCTACACCTTC
D gene: -; J gene: TRBJ1-2; clone size: -; V gene: TRBV6-2/TRBV6-3; CDR3 protein: CASSYSKGAYGYTF; CDR3 DNA: TGTGCCAGCAGTTACTCGAAAGGGGCCTATGGCTACACCTTC
D gene: TRBD1; J gene: TRBJ2-5; clone size: -; V gene: TRBV29-1; CDR3 protein: CSVDLDRGETQYF; CDR3 DNA: TGCAGCGTTGATTTGGACAGGGGAGAGACCCAGTACTTC
D gene: TRBD1; J gene: TRBJ1-5; clone size: once; V gene: TRBV28; CDR3 protein: CASRRTGGFQPQHF; CDR3 DNA: TGTGCCAGCAGACGGACAGGGGGCTTTCAGCCCCAGCATTTT
D gene: -; J gene: TRBJ1-1; clone size: few; V gene: TRBV6-5; CDR3 protein: CASSYEPPPRNTEAFF; CDR3 DNA: TGTGCCAGCAGTTACGAACCCCCCCCGAGGAACACTGAAGCTTTCTTT
D gene: TRBD2; J gene: TRBJ2-7; clone size: -; V gene: TRBV29-1; CDR3 protein: CSVVLAGDYEQYF; CDR3 DNA: TGCAGCGTTGTTCTAGCGGGAGACTACGAGCAGTACTTC
D gene: TRBD2; J gene: TRBJ2-3; clone size: -; V gene: TRBV3-1/TRBV3-2; CDR3 protein: CASSLRPWGSSGRGLGTDTQYF; CDR3 DNA: TGTGCCAGCAGCCTACGCCCCTGGGGGTCTAGCGGGAGGGGTCTGGGCACAGATACGCAGTATTTT
D gene: -; J gene: TRBJ1-5; clone size: -; V gene: TRBV2; CDR3 protein: CASAAGGYLNQPQHF; CDR3 DNA: TGTGCCAGCGCTGCCGGCGGGTACCTAAATCAGCCCCAGCATTTT
D gene: -; J gene: TRBJ1-5; clone size: -; V gene: TRBV19; CDR3 protein: CASSPAGVGNQPQHF; CDR3 DNA: TGTGCCAGTAGTCCCGCGGGGGTAGGCAATCAGCCCCAGCATTTT
D gene: -; J gene: TRBJ1-5; clone size: -; V gene: TRBV2; CDR3 protein: CASSVPGIRQPQHF; CDR3 DNA: TGTGCCAGCAGTGTCCCAGGGATTCGTCAGCCCCAGCATTTT
D gene: -; J gene: TRBJ1-1; clone size: -; V gene: TRBV28; CDR3 protein: CASSLIRGTEAFF; CDR3 DNA: TGTGCCAGCAGTTTAATACGGGGCACTGAAGCTTTCTTT
D gene: -; J gene: TRBJ2-7; clone size: -; V gene: TRBV11-2; CDR3 protein: CASSFPRVSWYEQYF; CDR3 DNA: TGTGCCAGCAGCTTCCCCCGGGTTAGTTGGTACGAGCAGTACTTC
D gene: TRBD2; J gene: TRBJ2-3; clone size: -; V gene: TRBV5-1; CDR3 protein: CASRRRSGSGDTQYF; CDR3 DNA: TGCGCCAGCAGGAGACGAAGCGGGAGCGGAGATACGCAGTATTTT
D gene: -; J gene: TRBJ2-7; clone size: -; V gene: TRBV10-3; CDR3 protein: CAISESKGDYEQYF; CDR3 DNA: TGTGCCATCAGTGAGTCGAAGGGAGACTACGAGCAGTACTTC
D gene: -; J gene: TRBJ1-3; clone size: -; V gene: TRBV2; CDR3 protein: CASRGDSGNTIYF; CDR3 DNA: TGTGCCAGCAGAGGGGACTCTGGAAACACCATATATTTT
D gene: TRBD2; J gene: TRBJ2-7; clone size: -; V gene: TRBV19; CDR3 protein: CASSIGFRGVYEQYF; CDR3 DNA: TGTGCCAGTAGTATCGGGTTCCGGGGGGTGTACGAGCAGTACTTC
D gene: -; J gene: TRBJ1-1; clone size: -; V gene: TRBV10-2; CDR3 protein: CASSRTANTEAFF; CDR3 DNA: TGCGCCAGCAGTCGTACAGCGAACACTGAAGCTTTCTTT
D gene: -; J gene: TRBJ2-7; clone size: -; V gene: TRBV5-5; CDR3 protein: CASSPVGHLSYEQYF; CDR3 DNA: TGTGCCAGCAGTCCCGTGGGGCACCTATCCTACGAGCAGTACTTC
D gene: -; J gene: TRBJ2-7; clone size: -; V gene: TRBV11-2; CDR3 protein: CASSLAVAANSYEQYF; CDR3 DNA: TGTGCCAGCAGCTTAGCTGTCGCGGCAAACTCCTACGAGCAGTACTTC
D gene: TRBD1; J gene: TRBJ2-1; clone size: -; V gene: TRBV19; CDR3 protein: CASSIVGTGANEQFF; CDR3 DNA: TGTGCCAGTAGTATAGTAGGGACAGGGGCCAATGAGCAGTTCTTC
D gene: -; J gene: TRBJ2-7; clone size: -; V gene: TRBV18; CDR3 protein: CASSPNPRSYEQYF; CDR3 DNA: TGTGCCAGCTCACCGAATCCCCGGTCCTACGAGCAGTACTTC
D gene: TRBD1; J gene: TRBJ1-5; clone size: -; V gene: TRBV19; CDR3 protein: CASGDRGRSNQPQHF; CDR3 DNA: TGTGCCAGCGGGGACAGAGGACGGAGCAATCAGCCCCAGCATTTT
D gene: TRBD1; J gene: TRBJ2-7; clone size: -; V gene: TRBV14; CDR3 protein: CASSQGTGAAYEQYF; CDR3 DNA: TGTGCCAGCAGCCAAGGGACAGGGGCTGCCTACGAGCAGTACTTC
D gene: TRBD1; J gene: TRBJ2-2; clone size: -; V gene: TRBV18; CDR3 protein: CASSNKGASTGELFF; CDR3 DNA: TGTGCCAGCTCAAACAAGGGGGCGAGCACCGGGGAGCTGTTTTTT
D gene: -; J gene: TRBJ1-1; clone size: many; V gene: TRBV12-3/TRBV12-4; CDR3 protein: CASSHAGGTEAFF; CDR3 DNA: TGTGCCAGCAGCCATGCAGGAGGGACTGAAGCTTTCTTT
D gene: -; J gene: TRBJ1-2; clone size: -; V gene: TRBV28; CDR3 protein: CASSLGKNYGYTF; CDR3 DNA: TGTGCCAGCAGTTTGGGCAAGAACTATGGCTACACCTTC